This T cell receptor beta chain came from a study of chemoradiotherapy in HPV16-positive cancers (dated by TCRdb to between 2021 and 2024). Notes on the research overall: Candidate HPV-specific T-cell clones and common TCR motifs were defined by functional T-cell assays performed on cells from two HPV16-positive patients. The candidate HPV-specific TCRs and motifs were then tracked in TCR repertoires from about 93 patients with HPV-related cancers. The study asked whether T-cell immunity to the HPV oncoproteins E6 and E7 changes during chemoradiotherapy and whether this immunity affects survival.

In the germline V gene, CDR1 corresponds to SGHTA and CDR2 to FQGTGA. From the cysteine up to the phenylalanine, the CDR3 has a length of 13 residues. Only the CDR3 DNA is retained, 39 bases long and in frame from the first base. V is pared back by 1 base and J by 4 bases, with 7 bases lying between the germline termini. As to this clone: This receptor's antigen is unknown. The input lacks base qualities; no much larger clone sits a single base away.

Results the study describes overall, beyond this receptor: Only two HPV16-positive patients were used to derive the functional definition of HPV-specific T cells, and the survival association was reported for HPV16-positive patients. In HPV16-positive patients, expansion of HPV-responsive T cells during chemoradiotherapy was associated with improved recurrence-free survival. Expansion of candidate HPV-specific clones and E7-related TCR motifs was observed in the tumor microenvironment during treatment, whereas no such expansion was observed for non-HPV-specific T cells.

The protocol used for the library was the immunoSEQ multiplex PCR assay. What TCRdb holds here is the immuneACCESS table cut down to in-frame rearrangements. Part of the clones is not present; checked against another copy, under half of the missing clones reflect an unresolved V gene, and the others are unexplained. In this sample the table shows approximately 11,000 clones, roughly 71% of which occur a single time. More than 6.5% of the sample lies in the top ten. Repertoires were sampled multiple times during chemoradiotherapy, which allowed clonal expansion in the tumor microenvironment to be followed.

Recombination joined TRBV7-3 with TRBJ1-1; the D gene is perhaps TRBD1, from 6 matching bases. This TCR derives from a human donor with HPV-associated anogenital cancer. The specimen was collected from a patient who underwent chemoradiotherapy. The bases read TGTGCCAGCAGCTTAAAGGGGGGCACTGAAGCTTTCTTT. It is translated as CASSLKGGTEAFF.